A selection of T cell receptor beta chains follows, all from one sample in a study of T-cell memory formation after mild COVID-19. TCRdb fed the 5' RACE reads into MiXCR, producing one record per CDR3 protein. This table has around 260,000 distinct CDR3 sequences, 15% to 20% appearing once. Input material: PBMCs or a T cell subset sorted from them (not recorded which). These receptors came from a man aged 18 to 30 who had mild COVID-19 (a few samples of this study predate the infection). Cell type and time point are not known. Both conserved end residues are part of each CDR3. A D gene is named only where the DNA matches it firmly. The size field is filled for only some rows; it gives once, few, many or a size class.

v_gene	j_gene	d_gene	abundance	CDR3nt	CDR3aa
TRBV5-1	TRBJ2-3	NA	few	TGCGCCAGCATTGACGAGACGGCTGGCACAGATACGCAGTATTTT	CASIDETAGTDTQYF
TRBV20-1	TRBJ2-3	TRBD1	NA	TGCAGTGCTATTTCGGGGCAGGGGGCAAATACGCAGTATTTT	CSAISGQGANTQYF
TRBV5-1	TRBJ2-2	NA	few	TGCGCCAGCAGCTTTTCGGGGCCTAACACCGGGGAGCTGTTTTTT	CASSFSGPNTGELFF
TRBV7-9	TRBJ2-5	NA	NA	TGTGCCAGCAGCTTGGGCCCGGCGACCAAGTACTTC	CASSLGPATKYF
TRBV4-3	TRBJ2-1	TRBD2	NA	TGCGCCAGCAGCGCCCGGACTAGCGGGGAGAATGAGCAGTTCTTC	CASSARTSGENEQFF
TRBV29-1	TRBJ2-5	TRBD1	NA	TGCAGCGTTGGAGAGCAGGACAGGCATCAAGAGACCCAGTACTTC	CSVGEQDRHQETQYF
TRBV14	TRBJ1-2	NA	NA	TGTGCCAGCAGCCAAGAATTGGCATCCGAAGGCACCTTC	CASSQELASEGTF
TRBV19	TRBJ2-4	NA	NA	TGTGCCAGTAGTATCGAGTTAGCCAAAAACATTCAGTACTTC	CASSIELAKNIQYF
TRBV7-9	TRBJ2-1	NA	NA	TGTGCCACTCAGGAGGGAAATGGCAATGAGCAGTTCTTC	CATQEGNGNEQFF
TRBV29-1	TRBJ1-2	NA	few	TGCAGCGTTAAGGGAAGAGATTATGGCTACACCTTC	CSVKGRDYGYTF
TRBV6-2/TRBV6-3	TRBJ2-7	NA	NA	TGTGCCAGCAGTTACCCCCGGGACGGAAGCTCCTACGAGCAGTACTTC	CASSYPRDGSSYEQYF
TRBV28	TRBJ1-5	NA	few	TGTGCCAGCGTGAGGGGGAGGAATGGCCCCCAGCATTTT	CASVRGRNGPQHF
TRBV2	TRBJ1-3	TRBD1	few	TGTGCCACCACAAAACCGGGACAGGGGGCGCGGAGAGGAAACACCATATATTTT	CATTKPGQGARRGNTIYF
TRBV7-9	TRBJ2-7	NA	many	TGTGCCAGCAGCTTAGTGGACAGCTCCTACGAGCAGTACTTC	CASSLVDSSYEQYF
TRBV9	TRBJ2-3	NA	NA	TGTGCCAGCAGCGCGGACGCCAGCACAGATACGCAGTATTTT	CASSADASTDTQYF
TRBV7-2	TRBJ2-1	NA	few	TGTGCCAGCAGCTTAGCGCTTGGACGGGCGGGCTCCTACAATGAGCAGTTCTTC	CASSLALGRAGSYNEQFF
TRBV4-3	TRBJ2-3	NA	few	TGCGCCAGCAGCCAAGTCGCCGCACCGACATCGACAGATACGCAGTATTTT	CASSQVAAPTSTDTQYF
TRBV5-1	TRBJ1-2	NA	NA	TGCGCCAGCAGCCCGGGGTACAGGCTCGACTATGGCTACACCTTC	CASSPGYRLDYGYTF
TRBV4-3	TRBJ2-6	TRBD1	few	TGCGCCAGCAGCCCTGGACAGGGGATGGCTGGGGCCAACGTCCTGACTTTC	CASSPGQGMAGANVLTF
TRBV29-1	TRBJ2-2	NA	NA	TGCAGCGTCCACGAACAGGGGGAGGGAAACACCGGGGAGCTGTTTTTT	CSVHEQGEGNTGELFF
TRBV5-1	TRBJ2-7	TRBD1	NA	TGCGCCAGCAGCTACGGGACAGGGGACGAGCAGTACTTC	CASSYGTGDEQYF
TRBV15	TRBJ2-7	NA	few	TGTGCCACCAGCAGAGATCCGAGGCAATACGAGCAGTACTTC	CATSRDPRQYEQYF
TRBV7-9	TRBJ2-2	NA	NA	TGTGCCAGCAGCGACCGGGGGACCCGGGCCGGGGAGCTGTTTTTT	CASSDRGTRAGELFF
TRBV4-1	TRBJ1-4	NA	few	TGCGCCAGCAGCCAAGCGGGCGGCGGAGGCGAAAAACTGTTTTTT	CASSQAGGGGEKLFF
TRBV4-2	TRBJ2-1	NA	NA	TGTGCCAGCAGCCAAGAACCCCGCTCCTACAATGAGCAGTTCTTC	CASSQEPRSYNEQFF
TRBV29-1	TRBJ2-1	NA	few	TGCAGCGTTGCTCGGGAAAACGGCCGCCCGGATGAGCAGTTCTTC	CSVARENGRPDEQFF
TRBV30	TRBJ2-5	NA	few	TGTGCCTGGAGTGTGCGGCTCCGGGAGACCCAGTACTTC	CAWSVRLRETQYF
TRBV20-1	TRBJ2-5	TRBD2	NA	TGCAGTGCTGGACTAGCGGGGGGCCCAGAGACCCAGTACTTC	CSAGLAGGPETQYF
TRBV7-9	TRBJ1-2	NA	few	TGTGCCAGCATAGGGGTGGGCGACTATGGCTACACCTTC	CASIGVGDYGYTF